This T cell receptor (beta chain) emerged from a study of vaccination and CD4 T cells after COVID-19. Looking at the study overall: Median time from second vaccine dose to sampling was approximately 69 days (14 to 241). Treatment of control cultures consisted of a CEFX pool, an HIV-1 Nef pool, or no peptide. Study-level findings and limits: Spike mono-reactivity was the property of 304 of 307 vaccine-specific clones in convalescent patients. Median counts of SARS-CoV-2-reactive clonotypes increased from approximately 21 to 40; this difference was not significant.

Sequenced with the Oncomine TCR Beta short-read assay was DNA taken from cultured CD4+ T cells. MiXCR was run by TCRdb on the PCR reads, yielding one entry per CDR3 protein. The sample lists 25,000 to 30,000 distinct CDR3 sequences, around a third occurring once. About this clonotype itself: Its cognate antigen is unknown.

The CDR3 length is 20 residues. Germline lookup yields CDR1 SGHTA and CDR2 FQGNSA. Germline trimming cut 1 base from V and 1 base from J; bases unmatched to any gene: 15. As to time point: late sampling 161 to 241 days after vaccination in a few convalescent patients. Described treatment: roughly 10-day PBMC culture with coronavirus spike peptide pools or control peptides (ViraFEST assay). The TCR comes from a human donor who had recovered from COVID-19. The V and J genes are TRBV7-2 and TRBJ2-5; 10 bases agree with TRBD2. The sequencing used CD4+ T cells from blood, cultured in vitro, collected about 7 months after SARS-CoV-2 vaccination. The CDR3 sequence is CASSLGALAGVIGLQETQYF. The CDR3 DNA follows: TGTGCCAGCAGCTTAGGGGCGCTAGCGGGAGTTATAGGGCTCCAAGAGACCCAGTACTTC.